This T cell receptor beta chain was recovered during a study of graft-versus-host responses after intestinal transplantation. Study details: Multivisceral, liver-intestinal, or isolated intestinal grafts went to recipients. Recipients were all induced with anti-thymocyte globulin, then given tacrolimus and steroids for approximately 3 years. Points from the study as a whole: GvH clonotypes were identified within recipient marrow, with a subset emerging first in ileum or blood.

The V gene end was trimmed by 1 base and the J gene end by 2 bases; junction bases not matched to a gene: 10. The CDR3 loop spans 17 amino acids. CDR1 and CDR2 (germline): SGHTA, FQGNSA. Graft tissue processing released intraepithelial and lamina propria lymphocytes. As to this clone: The antigen is not known.

TCRdb keeps only in-frame clones here, not all; method: immunoSEQ multiplex PCR. The data hold just under 30,000 clones, with 65% to 80% observed a single time. The sequencing here drew on ileum tissue, taken 98 days after intestinal transplantation. The chain is built from TRBV7-2 and TRBJ2-7, with 8 bases lining up with TRBD2. This TCR derives from a human patient who received an intestinal transplant, so some T cells may come from the graft donor. The CDR3 nucleotides read TGTGCCAGCAGCTTAGTCTGGGGGGGACTAGGGACCTACGAGCAGTACTTC. Translated, it gives CASSLVWGGLGTYEQYF.